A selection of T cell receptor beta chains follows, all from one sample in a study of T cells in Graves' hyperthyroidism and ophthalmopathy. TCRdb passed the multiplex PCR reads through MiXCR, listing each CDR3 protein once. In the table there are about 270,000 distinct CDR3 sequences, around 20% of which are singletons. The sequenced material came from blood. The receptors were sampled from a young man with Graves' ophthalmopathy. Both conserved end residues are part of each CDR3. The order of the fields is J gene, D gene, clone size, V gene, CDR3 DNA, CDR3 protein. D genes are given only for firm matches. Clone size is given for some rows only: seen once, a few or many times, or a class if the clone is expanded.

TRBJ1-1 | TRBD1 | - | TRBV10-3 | TGTGCCATCAGTACGACAGGGGGGCAGGCTGAAGCTTTCTTT | CAISTTGGQAEAFF
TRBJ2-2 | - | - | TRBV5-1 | TGCGCCAGCAGCTTGACAGGACCTAACACCGGGGAGCTGCTTTTT | CASSLTGPNTGELLF
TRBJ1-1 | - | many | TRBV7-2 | TGTGCCAGCAGCCCCTCCCCTGGATCTGGGACTGAAGCTTTCTTT | CASSPSPGSGTEAFF
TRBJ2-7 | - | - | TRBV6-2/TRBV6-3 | TGTGCCAGCAGTTACGAACGATACGAGCAGTACTTC | CASSYERYEQYF
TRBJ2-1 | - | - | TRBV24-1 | TGTGCCACCAGTGATCCGCTCGACAGCCCCAATGAGCAGTTCTTC | CATSDPLDSPNEQFF
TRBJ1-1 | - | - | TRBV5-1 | TGTGCCAGCAGCGTGGGTCGAAGAGACACTGAAGCTTTCTTT | CASSVGRRDTEAFF
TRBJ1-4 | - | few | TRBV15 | TGTGCCACCAGCCCACGACCCTGGGAAAAACTGTTTTTT | CATSPRPWEKLFF
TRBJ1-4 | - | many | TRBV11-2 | TGTGCCAGCAGCTTAAGTGCTGGGGAAAAACTGTTTTTT | CASSLSAGEKLFF
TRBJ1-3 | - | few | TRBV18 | TGTGCCAGCTCACCGGCAGTAAACTCTGGAAACACCATATATTTT | CASSPAVNSGNTIYF
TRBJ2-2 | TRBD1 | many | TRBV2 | TGTGCCAGCAGTGATCTACTGACAGGGGGTACCGGGGAGCTGTTTTTT | CASSDLLTGGTGELFF
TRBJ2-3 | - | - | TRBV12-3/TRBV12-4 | TGTGCCAGCACGGATCCGGACGATACGCAGTATTTT | CASTDPDDTQYF
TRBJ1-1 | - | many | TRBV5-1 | TGCGCCAGCAGCTTGGTAGGGCAGGGTAAGAACACTGAAGCTTTCTTT | CASSLVGQGKNTEAFF
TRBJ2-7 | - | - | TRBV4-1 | TGCGCCAGCAGCCAAGATCGGGGCCCTTCGGGAGAGCAGTACTTC | CASSQDRGPSGEQYF
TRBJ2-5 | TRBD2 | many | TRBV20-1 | TGCAGTGCTAGTGGACTAGCGGGGGATCCGTGGACCCAGTACTTC | CSASGLAGDPWTQYF
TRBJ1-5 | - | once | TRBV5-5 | TGTGCCAGCAGCTCGGACGGGAGGGGGTTTCAGCCCCAGCATTTT | CASSSDGRGFQPQHF
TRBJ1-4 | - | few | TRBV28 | TGTGCCATCACCTTGGACGAAAAACTGTTTTTT | CAITLDEKLFF
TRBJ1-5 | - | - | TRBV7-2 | TGTGCCAGCAGCTTGACAGGCTCTGGAGGCAATCAGCCCCAGCATTTT | CASSLTGSGGNQPQHF
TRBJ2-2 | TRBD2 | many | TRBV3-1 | TGTGCCAGCAGCCACCCCAGCGGGAGAGGGAACACCGGGGAGCTGTTTTTT | CASSHPSGRGNTGELFF
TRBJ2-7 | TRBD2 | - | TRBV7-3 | TGTGCCAGCAGCTTAGGTAGCGGGAGCGTCTACGAGCAGTACTTC | CASSLGSGSVYEQYF
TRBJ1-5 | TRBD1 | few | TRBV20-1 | TGCAGTGCTAGGACAGGGGGCCGCAATCAGCCCCAGCATTTT | CSARTGGRNQPQHF
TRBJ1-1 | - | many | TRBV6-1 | TGTGCCAGCACAGGAGGGAAAGCTTTCTTT | CASTGGKAFF
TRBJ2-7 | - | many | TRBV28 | TGTGCCAGCATCCTCGGACGTTCACCCTACGAGCAGTACTTC | CASILGRSPYEQYF
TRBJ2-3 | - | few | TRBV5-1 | TGCGCCAGCAGCTTAGGCAGGGCGGCAGATACGCAGTATTTT | CASSLGRAADTQYF
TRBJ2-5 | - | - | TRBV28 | TGTGCCAGCAGCCAAACAAGGACGGGGGAGACCCAGTACTTC | CASSQTRTGETQYF
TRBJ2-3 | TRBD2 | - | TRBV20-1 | TGCAGTGTCGCAGAGCGGATAGCGGGAGGAGATACGCAGTATTTT | CSVAERIAGGDTQYF
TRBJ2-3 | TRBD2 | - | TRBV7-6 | TGTGCCAGCAGCTTACGAACGACTAGCGGGAGCGCGACAGATACGCAGTATTTT | CASSLRTTSGSATDTQYF
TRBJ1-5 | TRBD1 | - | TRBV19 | TGTGCCAGTAGTATCCGGGACAGGGGCGTTTGGGATAGCAATCAGCCCCAGCATTTT | CASSIRDRGVWDSNQPQHF
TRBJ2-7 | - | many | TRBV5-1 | TGCGCCAGCAGCTTGGAACCCTGGAGGGGTTTAGGGGACGAGCAGTACTTC | CASSLEPWRGLGDEQYF
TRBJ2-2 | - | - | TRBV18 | TGTGCCAGCTCAGCGCGGACAGCGAACACCGGGGAGCTGTTTTTT | CASSARTANTGELFF
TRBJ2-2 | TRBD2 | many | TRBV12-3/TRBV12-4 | TGTGCCAGCAGCGCAGTAAGGGGCAGGTCGTCGGGACTAGCTCAGGAGGGCACCGGGGAGCTGTTTTTT | CASSAVRGRSSGLAQEGTGELFF
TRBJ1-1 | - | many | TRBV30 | TGTGCCGCTCGGTGGGGCAGGGAGAACACTGAAGCTTTCTTT | CAARWGRENTEAFF
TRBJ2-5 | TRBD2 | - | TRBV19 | TGTGCCAGTGGGGGTTCGAGGGTAGCGGGAGGGATAAAGACCCAGTACTTC | CASGGSRVAGGIKTQYF
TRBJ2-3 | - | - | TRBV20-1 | TGCAGTGCAGAGAGGGGGGCGGGGGATACGCAGTATTTT | CSAERGAGDTQYF
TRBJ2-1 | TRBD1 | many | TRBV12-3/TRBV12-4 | TGTGCCAGCAAGGAACCAGGGGGATACAATGAGCAGTTCTTC | CASKEPGGYNEQFF
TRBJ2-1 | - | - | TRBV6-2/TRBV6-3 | TGTGCCAGCCGATACTCCTACAATGAGCAGTTCTTC | CASRYSYNEQFF
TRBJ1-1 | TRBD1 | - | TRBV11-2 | TGTGCCAGCAGCTTAGCCAGGACAGGGGGCATCTCCGCTGAAGCTTTCTTT | CASSLARTGGISAEAFF
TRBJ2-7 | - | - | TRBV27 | TGTGCCAGCAGTCTTAGCTACAGCTACGAGCAGTACTTC | CASSLSYSYEQYF
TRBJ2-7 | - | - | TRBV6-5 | TGTGCCAGCAGTTACTCGAGAGGGGACACAACCTACGAGCAGTACTTC | CASSYSRGDTTYEQYF
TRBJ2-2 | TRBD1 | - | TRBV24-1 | TGTGCCACCAGTGGCACCGTCCGGGACAGGGGGAACACCGGGGAGCTGCTTTTT | CATSGTVRDRGNTGELLF
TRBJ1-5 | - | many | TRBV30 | TGTGCCTGGAGTACCCAGGGACTTAGCAATCAGCCCCAGCATTTT | CAWSTQGLSNQPQHF
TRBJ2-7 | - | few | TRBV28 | TGTGCCAGCAGTTTAGGAACTACGTCCTACGAGCAGTACTTC | CASSLGTTSYEQYF